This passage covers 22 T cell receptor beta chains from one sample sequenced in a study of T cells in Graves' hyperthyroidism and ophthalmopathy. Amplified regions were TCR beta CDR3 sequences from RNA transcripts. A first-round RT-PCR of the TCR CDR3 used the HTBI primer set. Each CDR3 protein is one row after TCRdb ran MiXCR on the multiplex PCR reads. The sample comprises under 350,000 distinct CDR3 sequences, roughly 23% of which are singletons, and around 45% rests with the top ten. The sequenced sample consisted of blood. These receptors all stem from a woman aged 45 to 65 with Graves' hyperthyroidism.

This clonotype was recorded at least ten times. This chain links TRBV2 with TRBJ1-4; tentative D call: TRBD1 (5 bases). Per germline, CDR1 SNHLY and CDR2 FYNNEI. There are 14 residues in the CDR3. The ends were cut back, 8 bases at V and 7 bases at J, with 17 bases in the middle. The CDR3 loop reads CASAGRSQVEKLFF. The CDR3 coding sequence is TGTGCCAGCGCGGGGCGGTCCCAAGTTGAAAAACTGTTTTTT.

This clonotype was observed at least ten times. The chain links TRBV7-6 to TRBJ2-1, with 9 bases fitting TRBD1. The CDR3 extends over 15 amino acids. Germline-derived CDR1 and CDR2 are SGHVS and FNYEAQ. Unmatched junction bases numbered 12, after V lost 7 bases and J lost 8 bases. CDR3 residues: CASTLGGQGIDEQFF. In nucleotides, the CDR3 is TGTGCCAGCACCTTGGGGGGACAGGGAATCGATGAGCAGTTCTTC.

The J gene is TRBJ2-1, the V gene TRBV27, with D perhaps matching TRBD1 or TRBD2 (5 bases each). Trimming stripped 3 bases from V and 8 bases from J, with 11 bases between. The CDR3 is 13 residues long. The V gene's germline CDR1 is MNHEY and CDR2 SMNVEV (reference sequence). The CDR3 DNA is TGTGCCAGCAGTTTCAATCAGGGAGATGAGCAGTTCTTC. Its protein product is CASSFNQGDEQFF.

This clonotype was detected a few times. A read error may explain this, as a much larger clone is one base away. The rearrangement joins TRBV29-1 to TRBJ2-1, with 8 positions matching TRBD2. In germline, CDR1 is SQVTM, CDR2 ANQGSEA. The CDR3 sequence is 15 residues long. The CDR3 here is CSVDVAGGQYNEQSF. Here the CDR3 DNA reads TGCAGCGTTGACGTGGCGGGAGGACAATACAATGAGCAGTCCTTC.

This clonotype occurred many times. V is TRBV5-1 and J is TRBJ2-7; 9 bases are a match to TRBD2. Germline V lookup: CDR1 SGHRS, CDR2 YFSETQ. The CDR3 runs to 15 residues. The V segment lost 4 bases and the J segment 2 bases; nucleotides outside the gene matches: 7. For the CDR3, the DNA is TGCGCCAGCAGCCAAGCGACTAGCGGACCCTACGAGCAGTACTTC. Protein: CASSQATSGPYEQYF. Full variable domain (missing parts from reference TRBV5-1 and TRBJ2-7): KAGVTQTPRYLIKTRGQQVTLSCSPISGHRSVSWYQQTPGQGLQFLFEYFSETQRNKGNFPGRFSGRQFSNSRSEMNVSTLELGDSALYLCASSQATSGPYEQYFGPGTRLTVT.

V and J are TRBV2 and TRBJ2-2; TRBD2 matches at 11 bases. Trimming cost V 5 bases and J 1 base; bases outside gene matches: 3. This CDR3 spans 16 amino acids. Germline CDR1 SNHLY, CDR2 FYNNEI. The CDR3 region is CASSFTSGRNTGELFF. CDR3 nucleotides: TGTGCCAGCAGTTTCACTAGCGGGAGGAACACCGGGGAGCTGTTTTTT.

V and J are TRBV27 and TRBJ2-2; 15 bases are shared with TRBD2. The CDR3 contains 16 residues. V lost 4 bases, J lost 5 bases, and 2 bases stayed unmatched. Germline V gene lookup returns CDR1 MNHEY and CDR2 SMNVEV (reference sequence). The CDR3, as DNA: TGTGCCAGCAGTTGGGGACTAGCGGGGGGAACCGGGGAGCTGTTTTTT. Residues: CASSWGLAGGTGELFF.

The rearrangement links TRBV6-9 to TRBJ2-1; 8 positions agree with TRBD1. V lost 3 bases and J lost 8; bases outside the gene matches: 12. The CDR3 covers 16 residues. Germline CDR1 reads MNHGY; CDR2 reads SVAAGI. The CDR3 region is CASSYPSRGRPDEQFF. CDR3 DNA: TGTGCCAGCAGTTACCCTTCCAGGGGGCGCCCCGATGAGCAGTTCTTC.

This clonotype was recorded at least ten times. CDR3 coding DNA: TGTGCCAGCAGTACAGGGGCAAACCCTCCTCATGGCTACACCTTC. Protein sequence: CASSTGANPPHGYTF. V and J are TRBV6-1 and TRBJ1-2; 7 bases align to TRBD1. The CDR3 extends over 15 amino acids. V trimming: 5 bases; J trimming: 6 bases; junction bases outside the gene matches: 12. From germline, CDR1 is MNHNS and CDR2 SASEGT.

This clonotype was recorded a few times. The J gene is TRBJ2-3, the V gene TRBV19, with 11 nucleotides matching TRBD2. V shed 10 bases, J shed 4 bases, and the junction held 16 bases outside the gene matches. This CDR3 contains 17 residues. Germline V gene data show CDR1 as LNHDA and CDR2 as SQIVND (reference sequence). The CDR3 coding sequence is TGTGCCACCAGGAGTGGTAGCGGGGGGGCAGGCGCAGATACGCAGTATTTT. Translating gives CATRSGSGGAGADTQYF.

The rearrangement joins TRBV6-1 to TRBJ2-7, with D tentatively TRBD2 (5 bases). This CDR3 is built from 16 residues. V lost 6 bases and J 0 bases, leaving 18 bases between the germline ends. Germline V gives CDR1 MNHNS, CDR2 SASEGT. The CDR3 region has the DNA TGTGCCAGCAGCCTCCCGGGCGGGCTGAGCTCCTACGAGCAGTACTTC. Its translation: CASSLPGGLSSYEQYF.

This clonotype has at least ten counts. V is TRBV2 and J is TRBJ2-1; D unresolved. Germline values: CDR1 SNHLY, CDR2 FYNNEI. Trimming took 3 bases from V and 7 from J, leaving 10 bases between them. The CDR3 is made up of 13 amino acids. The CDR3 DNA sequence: TGTGCCAGCAGTGATAAGGGTGGGAATGAGCAGTTCTTC. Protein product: CASSDKGGNEQFF.

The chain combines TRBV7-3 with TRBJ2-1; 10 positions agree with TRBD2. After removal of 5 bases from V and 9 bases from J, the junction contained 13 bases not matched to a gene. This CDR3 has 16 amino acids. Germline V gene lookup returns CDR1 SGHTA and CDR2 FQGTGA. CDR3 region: CASSLPRSGRDGEQFF. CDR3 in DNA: TGTGCCAGCAGCCTCCCGAGGAGCGGGAGGGACGGTGAGCAGTTCTTC.

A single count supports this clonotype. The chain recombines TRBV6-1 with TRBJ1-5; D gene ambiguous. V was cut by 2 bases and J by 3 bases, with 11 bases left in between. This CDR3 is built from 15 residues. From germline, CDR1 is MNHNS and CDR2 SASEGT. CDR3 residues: CASSERHGINQPQHF. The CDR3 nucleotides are TGTGCCAGCAGTGAAAGGCACGGGATCAATCAGCCCCAGCATTTT.

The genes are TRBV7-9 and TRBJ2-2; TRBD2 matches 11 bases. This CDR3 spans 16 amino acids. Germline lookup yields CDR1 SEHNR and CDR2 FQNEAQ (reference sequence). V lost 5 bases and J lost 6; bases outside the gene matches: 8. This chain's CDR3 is CASSLSGRAGAGELFF. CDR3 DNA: TGTGCCAGCAGCCTTAGCGGGAGGGCCGGCGCCGGGGAGCTGTTTTTT.

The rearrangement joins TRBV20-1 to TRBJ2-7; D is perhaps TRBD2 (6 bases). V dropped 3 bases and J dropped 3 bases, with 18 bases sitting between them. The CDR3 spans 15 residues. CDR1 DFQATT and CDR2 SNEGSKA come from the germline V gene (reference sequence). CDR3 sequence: CSASPPGGKNYEQYF. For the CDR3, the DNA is TGCAGTGCTAGCCCTCCGGGCGGGAAAAACTACGAGCAGTACTTC.

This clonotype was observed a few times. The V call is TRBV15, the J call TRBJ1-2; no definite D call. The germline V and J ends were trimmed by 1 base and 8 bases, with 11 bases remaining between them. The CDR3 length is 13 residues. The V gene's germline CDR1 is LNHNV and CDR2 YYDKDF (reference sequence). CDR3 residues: CATSRVGPGGYTF. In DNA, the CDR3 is TGTGCCACCAGCAGAGTGGGCCCGGGGGGCTACACCTTC.

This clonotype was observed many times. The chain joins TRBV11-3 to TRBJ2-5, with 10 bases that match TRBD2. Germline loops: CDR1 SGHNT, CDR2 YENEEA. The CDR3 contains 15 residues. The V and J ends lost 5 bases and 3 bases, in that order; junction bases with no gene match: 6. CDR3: CASSTSGTRKETQYF. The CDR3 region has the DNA TGTGCCAGCAGCACTAGCGGGACTCGTAAAGAGACCCAGTACTTC.

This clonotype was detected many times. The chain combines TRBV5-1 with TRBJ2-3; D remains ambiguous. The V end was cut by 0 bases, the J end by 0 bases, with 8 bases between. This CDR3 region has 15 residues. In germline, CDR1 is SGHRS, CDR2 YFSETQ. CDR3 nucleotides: TGCGCCAGCAGCTTGGGGTGGAGTAGCACAGATACGCAGTATTTT. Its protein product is CASSLGWSSTDTQYF.

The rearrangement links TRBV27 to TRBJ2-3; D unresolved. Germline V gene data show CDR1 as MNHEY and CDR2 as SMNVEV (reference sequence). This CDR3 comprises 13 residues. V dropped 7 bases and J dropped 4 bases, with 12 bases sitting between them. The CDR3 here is CASNGKDSDTQYF. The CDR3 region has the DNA TGTGCCAGCAATGGGAAAGATTCAGATACGCAGTATTTT.

CDR3 in DNA: TGCGCCAGCAGTCGCGCTTCCGACAGGGGATTTGGTGGCTACACCTTC. It translates to CASSRASDRGFGGYTF. The chain has TRBV4-1 and TRBJ1-2; TRBD1 matches at 8 bases. V dropped 6 bases and J dropped 7; count of bases not matched to a gene: 16. The CDR3 is 16 residues long. From germline, CDR1 is MGHRA and CDR2 YSYEKL.

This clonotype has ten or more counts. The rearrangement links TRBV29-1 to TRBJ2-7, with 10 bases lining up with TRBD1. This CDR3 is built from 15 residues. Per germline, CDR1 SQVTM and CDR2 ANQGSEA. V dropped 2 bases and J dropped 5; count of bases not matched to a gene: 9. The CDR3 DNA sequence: TGCAGCGTTGAAAACCGGGACAGGGGATTTGACGAGCAGTACTTC. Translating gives CSVENRDRGFDEQYF.